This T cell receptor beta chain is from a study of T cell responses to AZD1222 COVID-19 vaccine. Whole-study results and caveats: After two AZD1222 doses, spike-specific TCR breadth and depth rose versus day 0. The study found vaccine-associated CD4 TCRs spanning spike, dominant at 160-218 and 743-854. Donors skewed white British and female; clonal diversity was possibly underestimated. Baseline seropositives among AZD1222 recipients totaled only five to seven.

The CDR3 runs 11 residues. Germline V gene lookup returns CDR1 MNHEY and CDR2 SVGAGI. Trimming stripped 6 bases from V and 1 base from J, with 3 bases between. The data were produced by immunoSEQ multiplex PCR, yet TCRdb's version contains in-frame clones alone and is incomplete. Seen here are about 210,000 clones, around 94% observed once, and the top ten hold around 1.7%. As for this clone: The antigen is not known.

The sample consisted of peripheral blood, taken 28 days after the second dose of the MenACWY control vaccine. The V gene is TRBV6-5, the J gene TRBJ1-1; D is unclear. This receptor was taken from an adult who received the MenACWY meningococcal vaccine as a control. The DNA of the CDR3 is TGTGCCAGCAGACAGAACACTGAAGCTTTCTTT. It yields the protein CASRQNTEAFF.